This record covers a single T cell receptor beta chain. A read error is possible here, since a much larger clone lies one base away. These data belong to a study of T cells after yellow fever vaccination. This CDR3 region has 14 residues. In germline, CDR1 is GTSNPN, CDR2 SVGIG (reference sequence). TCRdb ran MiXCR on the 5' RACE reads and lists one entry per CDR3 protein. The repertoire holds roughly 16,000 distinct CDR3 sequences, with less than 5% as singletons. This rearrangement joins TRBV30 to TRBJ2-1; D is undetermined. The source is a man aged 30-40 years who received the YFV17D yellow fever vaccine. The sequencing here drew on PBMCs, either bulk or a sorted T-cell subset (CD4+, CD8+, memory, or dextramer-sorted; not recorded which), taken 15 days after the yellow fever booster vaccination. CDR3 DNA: TGTGCCTTGAGTGTACGTGTTAACCTGGATGAGCAGTTCTTC. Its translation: CALSVRVNLDEQFF. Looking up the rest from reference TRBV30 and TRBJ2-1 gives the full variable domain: SQTIHQWPATLVQPVGSPLSLECTVEGTSNPNLYWYRQAAGRGLQLLFYSVGIGQISSEVPQNLSASRPQDRQFILSSKKLLLSDSGFYLCALSVRVNLDEQFFGPGTRLTVL.